What follows is one T cell receptor beta chain and its context. These data originate in a study of T cells in localized non-small cell lung cancer. Sequencing used immunoSEQ multiplex PCR; TCRdb keeps in-frame clones, though not all of them. The sample includes around 20,000 clones, about 86% seen only once; the top ten take over 0.95%. The V end was cut by 2 bases, the J end by 0 bases, with 23 bases between. The CDR3 is made up of 20 amino acids. Germline CDR1 reads SGHTA; CDR2 reads FQGTGA. This TCR was recovered from a woman aged 40 to 75 with stage I lung adenocarcinoma. The chain recombines TRBV7-3 with TRBJ1-3; D is undetermined. The sample consisted of peripheral blood, taken before any cancer treatment. CDR3 coding DNA: TGTGCCAGCAGCTTACCCCTCCGCCGCAGGCCCCGCTTCTCTGGAAACACCATATATTTT. Protein: CASSLPLRRRPRFSGNTIYF.